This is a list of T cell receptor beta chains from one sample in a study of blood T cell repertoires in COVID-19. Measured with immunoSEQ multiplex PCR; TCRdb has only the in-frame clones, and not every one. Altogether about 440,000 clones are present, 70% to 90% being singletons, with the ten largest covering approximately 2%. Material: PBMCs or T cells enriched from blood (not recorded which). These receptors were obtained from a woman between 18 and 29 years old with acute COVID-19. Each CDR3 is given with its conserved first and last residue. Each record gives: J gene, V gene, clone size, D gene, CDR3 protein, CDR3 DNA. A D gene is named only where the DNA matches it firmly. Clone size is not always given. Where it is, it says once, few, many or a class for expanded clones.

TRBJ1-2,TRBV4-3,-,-,CASSQDSGTASYGYTF,TGCGCCAGCAGCCAAGATTCGGGAACAGCTTCCTATGGCTACACCTTC
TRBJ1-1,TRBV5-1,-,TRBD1,CASSLDRGNTEAFF,TGCGCCAGCAGCTTGGACAGGGGAAACACTGAAGCTTTCTTT
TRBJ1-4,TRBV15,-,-,CATSRGRASFNEKLFF,TGTGCCACCAGCAGAGGCAGGGCCTCCTTTAATGAAAAACTGTTTTTT
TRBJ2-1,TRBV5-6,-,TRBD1,CASSKPGQGYNEQFF,TGTGCCAGCAGCAAACCGGGACAGGGTTACAATGAGCAGTTCTTC
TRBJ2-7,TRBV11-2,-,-,CASSLEQFTEQYF,TGTGCCAGCAGCTTAGAACAGTTCACCGAGCAGTACTTC
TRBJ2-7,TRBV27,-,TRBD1,CASSLWTGYEQYF,TGTGCCAGCAGTTTGTGGACAGGGTACGAGCAGTACTTC
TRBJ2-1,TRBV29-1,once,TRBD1,CSARDRSTFNSYNEQFF,TGCAGCGCACGGGACAGGTCGACATTTAACTCCTACAATGAGCAGTTCTTC
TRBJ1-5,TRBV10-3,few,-,CAISESSGVRQPQHF,TGTGCCATCAGTGAGTCCTCGGGGGTGAGGCAGCCCCAGCATTTT
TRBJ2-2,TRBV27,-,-,CASSPRQKTGELFF,TGTGCCAGCAGTCCGCGACAGAAAACCGGGGAGCTGTTTTTT
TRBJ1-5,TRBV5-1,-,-,CASSHGAGENQPQHF,TGCGCCAGCAGCCATGGCGCGGGGGAGAATCAGCCCCAGCATTTT
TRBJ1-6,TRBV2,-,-,CASSRPAYSPLHF,TGTGCCAGTTCTAGGCCAGCGTATTCACCCCTCCACTTT
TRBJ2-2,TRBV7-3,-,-,CASSFLANTGELFF,TGTGCCAGCAGCTTCTTAGCGAACACCGGGGAGCTGTTTTTT
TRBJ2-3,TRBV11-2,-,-,CASSLDRGSNTQYF,TGTGCCAGCAGCTTAGATCGGGGGAGTAATACGCAGTATTTT
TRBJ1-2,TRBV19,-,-,CASSNYQVGDNYGYTF,TGTGCCAGTAGTAATTATCAGGTCGGTGATAACTATGGCTACACCTTC
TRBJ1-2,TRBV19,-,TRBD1,CASNRQGRMGLSYGYTF,TGTGCCAGTAACCGACAGGGGAGAATGGGACTGAGTTATGGCTACACCTTC
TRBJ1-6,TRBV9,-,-,CASSTQTGTNSPLHF,TGTGCCAGCAGCACGCAAACCGGGACAAATTCACCCCTCCACTTT
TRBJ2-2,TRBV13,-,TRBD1,CASSLYRGFSGELFF,TGTGCCAGCAGCTTATACAGGGGGTTCAGCGGGGAGCTGTTTTTT
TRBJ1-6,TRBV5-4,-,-,CASSPVSGGPRGSPLHF,TGTGCCAGCAGCCCCGTATCTGGGGGCCCTCGGGGTTCACCCCTCCACTTT
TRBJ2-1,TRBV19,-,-,CASLGLGGPASSYNEQFF,TGTGCCAGTCTCGGACTTGGCGGGCCCGCCAGCTCCTACAATGAGCAGTTCTTC
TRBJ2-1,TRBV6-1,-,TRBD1,CASSESWTGTEQFF,TGTGCCAGCAGTGAATCCTGGACAGGCACTGAGCAGTTCTTC
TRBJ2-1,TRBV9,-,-,CASSVGRGHYNEQFF,TGTGCCAGCAGTGTGGGTAGGGGCCACTACAATGAGCAGTTCTTC
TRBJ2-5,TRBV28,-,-,CASSDGGPRETQYF,TGTGCCAGCTCAGACGGGGGGCCACGAGAGACCCAGTACTTC
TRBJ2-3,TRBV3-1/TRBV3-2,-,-,CASSQGFGGTDTQYF,TGTGCCAGCAGCCAGGGGTTCGGGGGCACAGATACGCAGTATTTT
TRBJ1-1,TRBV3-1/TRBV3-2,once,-,CASSQDQMVPNTEAFF,TGTGCCAGCAGCCAAGATCAGATGGTTCCGAACACTGAAGCTTTCTTT
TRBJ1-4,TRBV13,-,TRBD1,CASSLSRTGTEDNEKLFF,TGTGCCAGCAGCTTGTCCCGGACAGGGACAGAGGATAATGAAAAACTGTTTTTT
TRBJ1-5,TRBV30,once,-,CAWSRGSTSNQPQHF,TGTGCCTGGAGTCGAGGTTCTACTAGCAATCAGCCCCAGCATTTT
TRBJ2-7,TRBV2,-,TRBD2,CASSDLGLAGDYEQYF,TGTGCCAGCAGTGACCTCGGACTAGCGGGAGACTACGAGCAGTACTTC
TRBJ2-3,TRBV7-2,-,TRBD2,CASSFLAGDEDTQYF,TGTGCCAGCAGCTTCCTAGCGGGAGATGAGGATACGCAGTATTTT
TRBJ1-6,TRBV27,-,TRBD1,CASSQDRHGPLHF,TGTGCCAGCAGCCAGGACAGGCACGGACCCCTCCACTTT
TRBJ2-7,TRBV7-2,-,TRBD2,CASRYLAGGTYEQYF,TGTGCCAGCAGATATCTGGCGGGAGGAACCTACGAGCAGTACTTC
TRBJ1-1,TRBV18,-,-,CASSPSQANTEAFF,TGTGCCAGCTCACCGTCGCAAGCGAACACTGAAGCTTTCTTT
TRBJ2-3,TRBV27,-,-,CASSSAGSDTQYF,TGTGCCAGCAGTTCTGCGGGTTCAGATACGCAGTATTTT
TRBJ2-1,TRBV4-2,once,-,CASSHENNEQFF,TGTGCCAGCAGCCACGAGAACAATGAGCAGTTCTTC
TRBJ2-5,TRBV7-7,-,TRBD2,CASSPGTSTIGTQYF,TGTGCTAGCAGCCCCGGGACTAGCACCATCGGGACCCAGTACTTC
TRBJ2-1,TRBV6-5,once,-,CASLAENEQFF,TGTGCCAGCTTGGCGGAGAATGAGCAGTTCTTC
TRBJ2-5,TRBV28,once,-,CASSFGDIQETQYF,TGTGCCAGCAGTTTCGGGGATATCCAAGAGACCCAGTACTTC
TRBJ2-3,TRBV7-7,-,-,CASSQKPGVTQYF,TGTGCTAGCAGCCAAAAACCCGGGGTTACGCAGTATTTT
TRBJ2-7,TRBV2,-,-,CASRAGVASEQYF,TGTGCCAGCAGGGCAGGGGTAGCCTCCGAGCAGTACTTC
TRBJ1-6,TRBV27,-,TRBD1,CASATGTGSSPLHF,TGTGCCAGCGCGACCGGGACAGGGAGCTCACCCCTCCACTTT
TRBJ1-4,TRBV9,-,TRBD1,CASSSRDRAEKLFF,TGTGCCAGCAGTTCCCGGGACAGGGCTGAAAAACTGTTTTTT
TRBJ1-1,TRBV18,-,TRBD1,CASSRSWTGVIGTEAFF,TGTGCCAGCTCACGTTCTTGGACAGGGGTTATAGGCACTGAAGCTTTCTTT
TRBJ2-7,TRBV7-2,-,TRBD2,CASSLSGGRAYEQYF,TGTGCCAGCAGCTTATCTGGCGGGAGAGCCTACGAGCAGTACTTC
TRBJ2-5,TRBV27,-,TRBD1,CATASRGPLETQYF,TGTGCCACCGCCTCCAGGGGGCCGTTAGAGACCCAGTACTTC
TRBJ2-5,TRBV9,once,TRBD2,CASSLGGTRYRETQYF,TGTGCCAGCAGCCTAGGTGGGACTAGATATCGGGAGACCCAGTACTTC
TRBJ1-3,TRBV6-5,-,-,CASTPGSRNTIYF,TGTGCCAGCACCCCCGGGAGCAGAAACACCATATATTTT
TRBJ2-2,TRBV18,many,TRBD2,CASSPTTSENTGELFF,TGTGCCAGCTCACCTACGACTAGCGAGAACACCGGGGAGCTGTTTTTT